Listed below are T cell receptor beta chains from one sample, sequenced in a study of Ad26.COV2.S vaccination and SARS-CoV-2 variants. Libraries were prepared by immunoSEQ multiplex PCR; TCRdb keeps only in-frame clonotypes and omits some of them. In the table there are over 450,000 clones, roughly 87% of which are singletons. The specimen comprised peripheral blood, sampled in a trial of Ad26.COV2.S vaccine versus placebo. The receptors were sampled from a person aged 18-60 years who received the Ad26.COV2.S COVID-19 vaccine or a placebo. Each CDR3 is given with its conserved first and last residue. A D gene is named only where the DNA matches it firmly. The size entry is marked missing in some rows and otherwise reads once, few, many or a size class.

TRBV11-2	TRBD2	13	TRBJ2-7	.	CASSFLLAGGPYF	TGTGCCAGCAGCTTCTTACTAGCGGGAGGGCCCTACTTC
TRBV7-6	.	18	TRBJ2-1	.	CASSLESRPVPYYNEQFF	TGTGCCAGCAGCTTAGAAAGCAGGCCCGTCCCGTATTACAATGAGCAGTTCTTC
TRBV7-2	.	14	TRBJ2-3	.	CASSLAGVKDTQYF	TGTGCCAGCAGCTTAGCGGGGGTGAAGGATACGCAGTATTTT
TRBV30	.	13	TRBJ1-5	.	CAWSVSENQPQHF	TGTGCCTGGAGTGTAAGCGAGAATCAGCCCCAGCATTTT
TRBV6-6	.	12	TRBJ1-2	.	CASSISDYGYTF	TGTGCCAGCAGCATTAGTGACTATGGCTACACCTTC
TRBV9	TRBD2	15	TRBJ2-7	.	CASSVDGLAGYEQYF	TGTGCCAGCAGCGTAGACGGACTAGCAGGCTACGAGCAGTACTTC
TRBV19	.	16	TRBJ2-7	.	CASSMNRASYTYEQYF	TGTGCCAGTAGTATGAACAGGGCGTCCTACACCTACGAGCAGTACTTC
TRBV12-3/TRBV12-4	.	13	TRBJ1-1	.	CASSFGGTAEAFF	TGTGCCAGCAGTTTCGGGGGAACGGCTGAAGCTTTCTTT
TRBV5-1	TRBD2	17	TRBJ2-5	once	CASSFGLAGGPAETQYF	TGCGCCAGCAGCTTCGGACTAGCGGGAGGGCCGGCAGAGACCCAGTACTTC
TRBV7-3	.	15	TRBJ2-5	.	CASSLSGSHQETQYF	TGTGCCAGCAGCTTATCGGGCAGTCACCAAGAGACCCAGTACTTC
TRBV4-1	.	16	TRBJ1-6	.	CASSQDQVRGNSPLHF	TGCGCCAGCAGCCAAGATCAGGTCAGGGGTAATTCACCCCTCCACTTT
TRBV5-4	.	14	TRBJ1-5	.	CASSFQGKNQPQHF	TGTGCCAGCAGCTTCCAGGGGAAAAATCAGCCCCAGCATTTT
TRBV4-1	.	15	TRBJ2-4	.	CASSQLRGAKNIQYF	TGCGCCAGCAGCCAACTCAGGGGAGCCAAAAACATTCAGTACTTC
TRBV19	.	15	TRBJ2-3	once	CASSMSRGNTDTQYF	TGTGCCAGTAGTATGTCTAGGGGGAACACAGATACGCAGTATTTT
TRBV7-2	TRBD2	14	TRBJ2-1	.	CASRLAGDLGEQFF	TGTGCCAGCAGACTAGCGGGGGACCTTGGTGAGCAGTTCTTC
TRBV7-9	TRBD1	15	TRBJ2-7	.	CASSVGQGTGYEQYF	TGTGCCAGCAGCGTGGGACAGGGGACCGGCTACGAGCAGTACTTC